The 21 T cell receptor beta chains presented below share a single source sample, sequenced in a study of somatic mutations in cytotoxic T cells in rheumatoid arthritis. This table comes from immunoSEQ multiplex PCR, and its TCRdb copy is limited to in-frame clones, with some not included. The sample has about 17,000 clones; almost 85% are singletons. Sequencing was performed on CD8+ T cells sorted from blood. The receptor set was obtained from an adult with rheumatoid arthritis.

CDR3 in DNA: TGTGCCACCAGCAGTCTAAACAACTATGGCTACACCTTC. Amino acid sequence: CATSSLNNYGYTF. The chain has TRBV15 and TRBJ1-2; D gene uncertain. CDR1 and CDR2 (germline): LNHNV, YYDKDF (reference sequence). The CDR3 totals 13 residues. The V end lost 3 bases, the J end lost 2 bases, and 7 bases lay between the germline ends.

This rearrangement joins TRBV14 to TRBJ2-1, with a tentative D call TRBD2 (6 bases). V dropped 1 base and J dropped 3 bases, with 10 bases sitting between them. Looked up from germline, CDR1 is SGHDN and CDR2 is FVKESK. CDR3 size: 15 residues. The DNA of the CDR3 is TGTGCCAGCAGCCAAGGGGACTCTTACTACAATGAGCAGTTCTTC. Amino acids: CASSQGDSYYNEQFF.

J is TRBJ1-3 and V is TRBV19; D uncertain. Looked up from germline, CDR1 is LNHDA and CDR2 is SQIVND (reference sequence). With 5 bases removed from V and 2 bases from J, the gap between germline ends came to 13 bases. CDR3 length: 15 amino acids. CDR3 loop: CASSWSVLAGNTIYF. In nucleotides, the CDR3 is TGTGCCAGTAGTTGGTCAGTTTTAGCTGGAAACACCATATATTTT.

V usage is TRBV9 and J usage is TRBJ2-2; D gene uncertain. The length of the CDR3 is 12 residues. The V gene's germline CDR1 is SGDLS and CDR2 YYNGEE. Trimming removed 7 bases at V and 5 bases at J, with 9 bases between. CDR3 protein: CASSAWTGELFF. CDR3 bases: TGTGCCAGCTCCGCCTGGACCGGGGAGCTGTTTTTT.

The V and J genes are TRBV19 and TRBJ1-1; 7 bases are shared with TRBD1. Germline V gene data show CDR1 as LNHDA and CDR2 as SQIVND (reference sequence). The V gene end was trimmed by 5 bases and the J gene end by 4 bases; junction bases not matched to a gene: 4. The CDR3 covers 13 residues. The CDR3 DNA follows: TGTGCCAGTAGTGGGGCAGGGGGCACTGAAGCTTTCTTT. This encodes CASSGAGGTEAFF.

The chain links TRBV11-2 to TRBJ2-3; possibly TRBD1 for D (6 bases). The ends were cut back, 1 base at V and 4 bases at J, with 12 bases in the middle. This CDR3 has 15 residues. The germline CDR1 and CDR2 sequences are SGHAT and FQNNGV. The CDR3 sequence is CASSLVGAVADTQYF. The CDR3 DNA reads TGTGCCAGCAGCTTAGTGGGGGCCGTAGCAGATACGCAGTATTTT.

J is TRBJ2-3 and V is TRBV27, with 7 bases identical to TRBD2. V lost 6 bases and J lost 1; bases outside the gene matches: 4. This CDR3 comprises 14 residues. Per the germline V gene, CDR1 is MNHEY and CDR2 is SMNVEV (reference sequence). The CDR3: CASSPSGGTDTQYF. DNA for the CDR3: TGTGCCAGCAGCCCTAGCGGAGGCACAGATACGCAGTATTTT.

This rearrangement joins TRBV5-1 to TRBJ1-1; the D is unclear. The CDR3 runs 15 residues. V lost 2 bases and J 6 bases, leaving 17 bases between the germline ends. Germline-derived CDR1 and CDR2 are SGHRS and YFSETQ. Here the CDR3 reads CASSFSWEVVAEAFF. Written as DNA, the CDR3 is TGCGCCAGCAGCTTCTCCTGGGAGGTAGTGGCTGAAGCTTTCTTT.

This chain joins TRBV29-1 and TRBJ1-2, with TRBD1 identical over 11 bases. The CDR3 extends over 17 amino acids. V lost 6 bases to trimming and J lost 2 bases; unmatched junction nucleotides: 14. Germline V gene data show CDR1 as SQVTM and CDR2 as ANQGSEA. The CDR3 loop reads CSVSTPGQGVQNYGYTF. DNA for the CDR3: TGCAGCGTCTCCACACCGGGACAGGGGGTTCAAAACTATGGCTACACCTTC.

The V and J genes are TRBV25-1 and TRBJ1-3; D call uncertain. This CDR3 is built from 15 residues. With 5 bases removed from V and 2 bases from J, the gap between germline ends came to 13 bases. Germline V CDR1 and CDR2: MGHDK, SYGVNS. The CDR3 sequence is CASSLGSEAGNTIYF. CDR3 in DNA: TGTGCCAGCAGTCTCGGGAGCGAAGCTGGAAACACCATATATTTT.

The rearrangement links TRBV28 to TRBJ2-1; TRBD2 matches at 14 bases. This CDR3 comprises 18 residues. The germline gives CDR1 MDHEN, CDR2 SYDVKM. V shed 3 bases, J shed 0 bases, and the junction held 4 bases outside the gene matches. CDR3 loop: CASSLGTSGGFSYNEQFF. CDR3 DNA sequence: TGTGCCAGCAGTTTGGGGACTAGCGGGGGTTTCTCCTACAATGAGCAGTTCTTC.

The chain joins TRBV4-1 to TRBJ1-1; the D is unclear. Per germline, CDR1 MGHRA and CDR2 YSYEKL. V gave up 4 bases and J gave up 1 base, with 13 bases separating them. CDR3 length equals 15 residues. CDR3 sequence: CASSPATGANTEAFF. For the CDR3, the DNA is TGCGCCAGCAGCCCAGCTACCGGAGCGAACACTGAAGCTTTCTTT.

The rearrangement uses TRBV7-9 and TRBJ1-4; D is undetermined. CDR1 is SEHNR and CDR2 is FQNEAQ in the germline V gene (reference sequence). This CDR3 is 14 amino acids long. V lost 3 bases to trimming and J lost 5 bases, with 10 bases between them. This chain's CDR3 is CASSLGSPNEKLFF. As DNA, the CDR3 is TGTGCCAGCAGCTTGGGCAGCCCGAATGAAAAACTGTTTTTT.

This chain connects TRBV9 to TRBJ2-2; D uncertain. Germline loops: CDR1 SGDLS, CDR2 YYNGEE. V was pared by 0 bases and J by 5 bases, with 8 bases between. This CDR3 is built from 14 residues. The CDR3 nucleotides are TGTGCCAGCAGCGTAGGAATCTCGACCGGGGAGCTGTTTTTT. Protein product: CASSVGISTGELFF.

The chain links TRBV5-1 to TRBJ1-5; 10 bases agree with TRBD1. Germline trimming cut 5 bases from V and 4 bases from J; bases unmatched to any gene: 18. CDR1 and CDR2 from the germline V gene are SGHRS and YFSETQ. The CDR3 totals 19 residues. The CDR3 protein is CASRPDSRDRGLENQPQHF. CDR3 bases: TGCGCCAGCAGACCAGACTCCCGGGACAGGGGTTTGGAGAATCAGCCCCAGCATTTT.

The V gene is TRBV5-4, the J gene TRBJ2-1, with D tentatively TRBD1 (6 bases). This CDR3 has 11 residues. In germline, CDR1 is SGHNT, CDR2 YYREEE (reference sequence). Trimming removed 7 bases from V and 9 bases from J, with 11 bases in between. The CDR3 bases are TGTGCCAGCGGGGGCGGCGGTGAGCAGTTCTTC. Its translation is CASGGGGEQFF.

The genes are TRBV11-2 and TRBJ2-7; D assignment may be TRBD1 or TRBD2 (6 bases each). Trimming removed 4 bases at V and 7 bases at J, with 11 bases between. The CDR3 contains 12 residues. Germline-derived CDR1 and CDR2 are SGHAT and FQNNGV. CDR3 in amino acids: CASSSGGPEQYF. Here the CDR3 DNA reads TGTGCCAGCAGCTCCGGGGGCCCTGAGCAGTACTTC. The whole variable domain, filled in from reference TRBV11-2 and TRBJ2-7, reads EAGVAQSPRYKIIEKRQSVAFWCNPISGHATLYWYQQILGQGPKLLIQFQNNGVVDDSQLPKDRFSAERLKGVDSTLKIQPAKLEDSAVYLCASSSGGPEQYFGPGTRLTVT.

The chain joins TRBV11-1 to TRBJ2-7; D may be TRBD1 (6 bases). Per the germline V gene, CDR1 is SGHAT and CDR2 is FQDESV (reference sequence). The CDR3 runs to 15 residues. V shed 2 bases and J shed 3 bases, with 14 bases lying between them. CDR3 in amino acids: CASSLQGRISYEQYF. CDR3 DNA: TGTGCCAGCAGCTTACAGGGGCGAATTAGCTACGAGCAGTACTTC.

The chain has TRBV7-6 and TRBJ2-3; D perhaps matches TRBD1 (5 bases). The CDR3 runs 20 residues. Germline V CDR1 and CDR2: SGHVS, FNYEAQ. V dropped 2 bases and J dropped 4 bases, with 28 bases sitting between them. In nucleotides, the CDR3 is TGTGCCAGCAGCTTATCAAGGCAGGCAATGGGGCGGCTGTGGCCAGATACGCAGTATTTT. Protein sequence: CASSLSRQAMGRLWPDTQYF. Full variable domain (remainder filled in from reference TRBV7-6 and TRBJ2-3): GAGVSQSPRYKVTKRGQDVALRCDPISGHVSLYWYRQALGQGPEFLTYFNYEAQQDKSGLPNDRFSAERPEGSISTLTIQRTEQRDSAMYRCASSLSRQAMGRLWPDTQYFGPGTRLTVL.

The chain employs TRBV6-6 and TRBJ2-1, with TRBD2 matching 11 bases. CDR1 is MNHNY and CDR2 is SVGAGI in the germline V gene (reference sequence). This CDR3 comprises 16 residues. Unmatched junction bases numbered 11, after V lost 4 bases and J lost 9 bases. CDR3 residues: CASSSYSGGASIEQFF. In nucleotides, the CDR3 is TGTGCCAGCAGTTCTTATAGCGGGGGGGCCTCCATTGAGCAGTTCTTC.

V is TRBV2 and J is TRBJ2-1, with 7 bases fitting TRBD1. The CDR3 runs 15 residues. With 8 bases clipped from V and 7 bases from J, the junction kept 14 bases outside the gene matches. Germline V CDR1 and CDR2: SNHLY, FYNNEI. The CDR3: CASRRRRQGENEQFF. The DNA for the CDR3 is TGTGCCAGCCGAAGACGTCGGCAGGGGGAAAATGAGCAGTTCTTC.